The rows below give T cell receptor beta chains drawn from one sample of a study of vaccination effects on CD4 cells after COVID-19. TCRdb's copy holds only in-frame clones and misses some; the assay was immunoSEQ multiplex PCR. The sample holds tens of thousands of clones, less than 85% seen once. Their antigens remain unidentified. The sample here was CD4+ T cells from PBMCs cultured without peptide, taken after COVID-19 vaccination. The receptor source for this set is a human donor who had a prior SARS-CoV-2 infection. Both conserved end residues are part of each CDR3. The D gene is left open where the match is weak. The size entry is marked missing in some rows and otherwise reads once, few, many or a size class.

>TRBJ1-1|NA|NA|TRBV7-2
CASSLVGGVAEAFF
TGTGCCAGCAGCTTAGTAGGAGGGGTGGCTGAAGCTTTCTTT
>TRBJ2-2|TRBD1|few|TRBV5-1
CASSPSRRQGNTGELFF
TGCGCCAGCAGCCCAAGCAGGCGACAGGGGAACACCGGGGAGCTGTTTTTT
>TRBJ1-2|TRBD1|NA|TRBV29-1
CSVRKGQGAWGYTF
TGCAGCGTACGAAAAGGACAGGGGGCGTGGGGCTACACCTTC
>TRBJ2-1|TRBD2|NA|TRBV5-1
CASSSRLAGYNEQFF
TGCGCCAGCAGCTCAAGACTAGCGGGATACAATGAGCAGTTCTTC
>TRBJ1-4|NA|NA|TRBV12-5
CASGKDLNEKLFF
TGTGCTAGTGGAAAGGACCTGAATGAAAAACTGTTTTTT
>TRBJ2-2|NA|NA|TRBV7-3
CASSLLPNTGELFF
TGTGCCAGCAGCCTTCTTCCGAACACCGGGGAGCTGTTTTTT
>TRBJ2-3|NA|NA|TRBV2
CASSNSRSDTQYF
TGTGCCAGCAGTAACTCGCGTTCAGATACGCAGTATTTT
>TRBJ2-1|TRBD1|NA|TRBV18
CASSPGDRVHNEQFF
TGTGCCAGCTCACCAGGGGACAGGGTGCACAATGAGCAGTTCTTC
>TRBJ2-1|TRBD1|NA|TRBV5-6
CASSPRTGGVYNEQFF
TGTGCCAGCAGCCCCCGGACAGGGGGGGTTTACAATGAGCAGTTCTTC
>TRBJ1-4|NA|NA|TRBV5-1
CASKFGAITNEKLFF
TGCGCCAGCAAGTTCGGCGCCATAACTAATGAAAAACTGTTTTTT
>TRBJ2-5|NA|NA|TRBV12-5
CASGPPHGTQYF
TGTGCTAGTGGTCCCCCCCATGGGACCCAGTACTTC